This T cell receptor (beta chain) was observed in a study of T cells after yellow fever vaccination. Looked up from germline, CDR1 is SGHAT and CDR2 is FQNNGV. V lost 6 bases and J lost 5, with 28 bases in between. This CDR3 is built from 18 residues. Each CDR3 protein gets one entry after TCRdb re-called the 5' RACE reads with MiXCR. The sample has 45,000 to 60,000 distinct CDR3 sequences, 6.5% to 8.5% seen once. This clonotype has a handful of counts. The source was CD8+ T cells not binding an NS4B(214-222) dextramer, sorted from PBMCs, collected roughly 46 days after the first yellow fever vaccination. The sequence was collected from a man aged 18 to 35 who received the YFV17D yellow fever vaccine. This chain connects TRBV11-2 to TRBJ2-5; a weak D match, TRBD1 (7 bases). CDR3 in DNA: TGTGCCAGCAGTATTAGAGCGGCGGGTATCAGGGGGGAGGAGACCCAGTACTTC. It translates to CASSIRAAGIRGEETQYF.